This paragraph covers one T cell receptor (beta chain) sequence. This clone may be a read error of a much larger clone one base away. A process of 5'RACE template switching, which added a universal primer site and UMIs, was used to make TCR cDNA. TCRdb reanalysed the 5' RACE reads using MiXCR and keeps one entry per CDR3 protein. The data contain 30,000 to 35,000 distinct CDR3 sequences, around 7% of them singletons. The sample comes from a study of T cells after yellow fever vaccination. At the level of the study: Preparing low-cell-number fractions relied on SMART-Seq v4 Ultra Low Input. Findings and caveats of the study: Clonotypes shared by both compartments, CD4 and CD8, made up a small share.

With 2 bases removed from V and 4 bases from J, the gap between germline ends came to 9 bases. From germline, CDR1 is SGHRS and CDR2 YFSETQ. The CDR3 is 13 amino acids. The source was PBMCs, either bulk or a sorted T-cell subset (CD4+, CD8+, memory, or dextramer-sorted; not recorded which), collected on the day of the first yellow fever vaccination. This TCR came from a young man who received the YFV17D yellow fever vaccine. The chain recombines TRBV5-1 with TRBJ1-1; D not resolved. CDR3: CASSFEEGTEAFF. DNA of the CDR3: TGCGCCAGCAGCTTTGAGGAAGGCACTGAAGCTTTCTTT.